The source of this T cell receptor (beta chain) is a study of cytomegalovirus exposure and HLA in healthy donors. Study results and caveats: Some TCR beta chains (164 of them) were listed as cytomegalovirus-associated.

Germline CDR1 reads SNHLY; CDR2 reads FYNNEI. Germline trimming cut 7 bases from V and 4 bases from J; bases unmatched to any gene: 17. The CDR3 consists of 17 residues. The table came from immunoSEQ multiplex PCR; TCRdb's copy has only in-frame clones and leaves some out. The profile covers 110,000 to 150,000 clones, with 85% to 90% appearing a single time and around 6% taken by the ten largest. A word on this clone: Antigen: not known.

The sequenced sample was PBMCs. The chain links TRBV2 to TRBJ2-7, with 9 bases identical to TRBD1. This clonotype originated in a woman in her 30s in good health and CMV-seropositive. CDR3 nucleotides: TGTGCCAGCAAGATGGAGTACGGGACAGGGTCCCCGTACGAGCAGTACTTC. Translated: CASKMEYGTGSPYEQYF.